Shown below are 14 T cell receptor beta chains from a single sample sequenced in a study of blood T cell repertoires in COVID-19. The protocol was immunoSEQ multiplex PCR, while the TCRdb copy is restricted to in-frame clones and leaves out a portion. This table has roughly 100,000 clones, about two thirds appearing once. Sequenced material: peripheral blood. The receptor set was obtained from a human donor with acute or convalescent COVID-19. The donor label of this sample is uncertain.

This clone was detected only a few times. This chain uses TRBV7-2 with TRBJ1-6; D unclear. The V gene's germline CDR1 is SGHTA and CDR2 FQGNSA. The CDR3 spans 14 residues. V shed 5 bases and J shed 7 bases, with 12 bases lying between them. The CDR3 sequence: CASSPGRLNSPLHF. The DNA of the CDR3 is TGTGCCAGCAGCCCCGGGAGACTAAATTCACCCCTCCACTTT.

This chain connects TRBV24-1 to TRBJ1-1, with D possibly TRBD1 on 5 matching bases. The CDR3 is 13 amino acids. The V end was cut by 7 bases, the J end by 5 bases, with 13 bases between. Germline CDR1 is KGHDR and CDR2 is SFDVKD. In nucleotides, the CDR3 is TGTGCCACCAGGGGACTCTGGGAAACTGAAGCTTTCTTT. Translation: CATRGLWETEAFF.

This chain uses TRBV11-2 with TRBJ1-2; 9 nucleotides align to TRBD1. Germline values: CDR1 SGHAT, CDR2 FQNNGV. V was pared by 1 base and J by 5 bases, with 11 bases of the junction left unmatched. This CDR3 comprises 17 residues. Here the CDR3 reads CASSLVRGGQGLYGYTF. The CDR3 DNA reads TGTGCCAGCAGCTTAGTGCGGGGAGGACAGGGGTTATATGGCTACACCTTC. The whole variable domain, filled in from reference TRBV11-2 and TRBJ1-2, reads EAGVAQSPRYKIIEKRQSVAFWCNPISGHATLYWYQQILGQGPKLLIQFQNNGVVDDSQLPKDRFSAERLKGVDSTLKIQPAKLEDSAVYLCASSLVRGGQGLYGYTFGSGTRLTVV.

This sequence joins TRBV6-1 and TRBJ1-2; D might be TRBD1 (5 bases). The V gene's germline CDR1 is MNHNS and CDR2 SASEGT. V lost 0 bases to trimming and J lost 4 bases, with 15 bases between them. The length of the CDR3 is 16 residues. DNA of the CDR3: TGTGCCAGCAGTGAAGCGGGGGGAAGAGTTAGCTATGGCTACACCTTC. Translated, it gives CASSEAGGRVSYGYTF.

Only one count was recorded for this clone. The chain recombines TRBV6-6 with TRBJ2-5; no clear D. This CDR3 is built from 15 residues. V dropped 2 bases and J dropped 4 bases, with 14 bases sitting between them. Germline V lookup: CDR1 MNHNY, CDR2 SVGAGI (reference sequence). This chain's CDR3 is CASSYPLGARETQYF. The CDR3, as DNA: TGTGCCAGCAGTTACCCCCTCGGAGCGCGAGAGACCCAGTACTTC.

This chain uses TRBV10-3 with TRBJ2-1; 9 bases fit TRBD2. Losses at the gene ends were 7 bases for V and 12 bases for J; bases not matched to a gene: 13. CDR1 is ENHRY, CDR2 SYGVKD, per germline. CDR3 size: 14 residues. CDR3 protein: CAIMSGGGADVQFF. Written as DNA, the CDR3 is TGTGCCATCATGTCTGGCGGGGGGGCTGATGTGCAGTTCTTC.

This chain joins TRBV6-5 and TRBJ2-3; the D gene is possibly TRBD2 (5 bases). Between the trimmed V and J ends, which lost 6 bases and 3 bases, there was a span of 13 bases. This CDR3 comprises 14 residues. Germline V gives CDR1 MNHEY, CDR2 SVGAGI. Here the CDR3 reads CASSLERKTDTQYF. CDR3 DNA: TGTGCCAGCAGCCTAGAGCGGAAAACAGATACGCAGTATTTT.

This clone was detected only a few times. The chain uses TRBV2 and TRBJ1-6, with 9 bases identical to TRBD1. The V gene's germline CDR1 is SNHLY and CDR2 FYNNEI. V dropped 6 bases and J dropped 10; count of bases not matched to a gene: 10. The CDR3 consists of 15 residues. The CDR3 coding sequence is TGTGCCAGCAGCGCCGAACAGGGGGCCCGATCACCCCTCCACTTT. It specifies CASSAEQGARSPLHF.

V and J are TRBV18 and TRBJ1-5; D is uncertain. This CDR3 is 15 amino acids long. Trimming shortened V by 3 bases and J by 5 bases, and 14 bases separated the two germline ends. Germline lookup yields CDR1 KGHSH and CDR2 LQKENI. The CDR3 bases are TGTGCCAGCTCACCTCTGGGCGGGCGGGATCAGCCCCAGCATTTT. Translating gives CASSPLGGRDQPQHF.

This clone was observed a handful of times. The V call is TRBV6-6, the J call TRBJ2-1; 8 nucleotides line up with TRBD2. In germline, CDR1 is MNHNY, CDR2 SVGAGI (reference sequence). The junction had 2 bases not matched to a gene; V was cut back by 4 bases and J by 6 bases. The CDR3 runs to 13 residues. The CDR3 sequence is CASSFGRGNEQFF. As DNA, the CDR3 is TGTGCCAGCAGTTTCGGGAGGGGCAATGAGCAGTTCTTC.

The chain carries TRBV19 and TRBJ2-3, with unresolved D. The CDR3 consists of 13 residues. V was clipped by 6 bases and J by 6 bases, with 13 bases between them. Germline CDR1 LNHDA, CDR2 SQIVND (reference sequence). CDR3 protein: CASSARFLDTQYF. CDR3 nucleotide sequence: TGTGCCAGTAGCGCCCGGTTCCTCGATACGCAGTATTTT.

The J gene is TRBJ2-5, the V gene TRBV7-9; TRBD1 agrees at 7 bases. CDR1 is SEHNR and CDR2 is FQNEAQ in the germline V gene (reference sequence). The J segment lost 4 bases and the V segment lost 5 bases, leaving 7 bases of the junction unmatched. CDR3 length: 14 residues. The DNA for the CDR3 is TGTGCCAGCAGCCCGGGGACAGTTGGAGAGACCCAGTACTTC. Translation: CASSPGTVGETQYF.

This chain links TRBV7-2 with TRBJ1-2; 9 nucleotides match TRBD1. This CDR3 spans 15 amino acids. After removal of 5 bases from V and 4 bases from J, the junction contained 8 bases not matched to a gene. Germline V lookup: CDR1 SGHTA, CDR2 FQGNSA. CDR3 in amino acids: CASSIHRGLSYGYTF. In nucleotides, the CDR3 is TGTGCCAGCAGCATTCACAGGGGGCTATCCTATGGCTACACCTTC.

The chain links TRBV5-1 to TRBJ1-1, with TRBD1 matching 9 bases. The CDR3 covers 14 residues. V dropped 4 bases and J dropped 4; count of bases not matched to a gene: 5. Germline-derived CDR1 and CDR2 are SGHRS and YFSETQ. CDR3 in amino acids: CASSQGQGGTEAFF. The CDR3 DNA sequence: TGCGCCAGCAGCCAGGGACAGGGAGGCACTGAAGCTTTCTTT.